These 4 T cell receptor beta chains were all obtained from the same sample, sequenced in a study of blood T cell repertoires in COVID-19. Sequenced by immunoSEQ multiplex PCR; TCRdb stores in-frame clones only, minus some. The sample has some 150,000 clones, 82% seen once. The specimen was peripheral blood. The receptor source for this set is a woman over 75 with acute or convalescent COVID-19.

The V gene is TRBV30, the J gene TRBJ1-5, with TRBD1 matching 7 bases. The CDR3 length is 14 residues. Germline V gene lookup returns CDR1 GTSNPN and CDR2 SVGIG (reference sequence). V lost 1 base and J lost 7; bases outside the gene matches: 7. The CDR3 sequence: CAWSETGLGQPQHF. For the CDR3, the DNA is TGTGCCTGGAGTGAGACAGGGTTAGGACAGCCCCAGCATTTT.

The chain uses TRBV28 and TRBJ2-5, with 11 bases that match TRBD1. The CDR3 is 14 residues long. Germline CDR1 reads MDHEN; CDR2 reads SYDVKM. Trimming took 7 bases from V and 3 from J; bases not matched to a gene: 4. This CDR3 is CASKRTGGEETQYF. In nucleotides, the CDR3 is TGTGCCAGCAAGCGGACAGGGGGCGAAGAGACCCAGTACTTC.

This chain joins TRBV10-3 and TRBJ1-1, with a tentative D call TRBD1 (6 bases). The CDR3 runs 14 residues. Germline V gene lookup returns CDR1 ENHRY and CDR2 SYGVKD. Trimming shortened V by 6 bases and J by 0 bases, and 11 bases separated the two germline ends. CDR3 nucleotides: TGTGCCATCAGCTCACAGGGACTGAACACTGAAGCTTTCTTT. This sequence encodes CAISSQGLNTEAFF.

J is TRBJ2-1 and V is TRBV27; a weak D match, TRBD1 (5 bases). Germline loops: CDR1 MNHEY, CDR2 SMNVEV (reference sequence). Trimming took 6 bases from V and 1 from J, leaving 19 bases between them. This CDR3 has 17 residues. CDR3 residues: CASSGYRLGQSYNEQFF. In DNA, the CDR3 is TGTGCCAGCAGCGGATACCGACTCGGACAATCCTACAATGAGCAGTTCTTC.